The 17 T cell receptor beta chains given below trace back to one sample, sequenced in a study of cytomegalovirus exposure and HLA in healthy donors. In the PCR, 60 Vbeta and 13 Jbeta primers were used. Clones were read by immunoSEQ multiplex PCR, and TCRdb kept only the in-frame ones, dropping some. The table lists roughly 200,000 clones, around four fifths of them singletons. Sequences were obtained from PBMCs. The source of these receptors is a boy aged 2-15 years in good health and CMV-seronegative.

V is TRBV19 and J is TRBJ1-1, with 9 bases aligning to TRBD1. This CDR3 spans 12 amino acids. J lost 8 bases, V lost 8 bases, and 6 bases had no gene match. Per germline, CDR1 LNHDA and CDR2 SQIVND (reference sequence). For the CDR3, the DNA is TGTGCCAGTCAACAGGGGGCAACCGAAGCTTTCTTT. It translates to CASQQGATEAFF.

This sequence joins TRBV7-9 and TRBJ2-7; possibly TRBD1 for D (6 bases). V was trimmed by 3 bases and J by 1 base, leaving 13 bases between them. The CDR3 is 15 amino acids. CDR1 is SEHNR, CDR2 FQNEAQ, per germline (reference sequence). The CDR3 nucleotides are TGTGCCAGCAGCTTGGGCCGGGACACGTCCTACGAGCAGTACTTC. It translates to CASSLGRDTSYEQYF.

This clone showed up just a few times. This sequence joins TRBV5-4 and TRBJ1-1, with TRBD1 matching 9 bases. J was trimmed by 7 bases and V by 2 bases; bases with no gene match: 3. This CDR3 is built from 13 residues. Germline V CDR1 and CDR2: SGHNT, YYREEE (reference sequence). CDR3 nucleotide sequence: TGTGCCAGCAGCTTTGACAGGGGGGGTGAAGCTTTCTTT. Translation gives CASSFDRGGEAFF.

Regarding this clone: One end of the junction fails to match germline, which may point to a read error. This sequence joins TRBV19 and TRBJ2-1; 12 nucleotides line up with TRBD2. Germline CDR1 and CDR2: LNHDA and SQIVND (reference sequence). The CDR3 runs 15 residues. In DNA form, the CDR3 reads TGTGCCAGTAGCATAGGGCTAGCGGGAGGGAATGAGCAGTTCTTC. As protein: CASSIGLAGGNEQFF.

The gene calls are TRBV5-6 and TRBJ2-3, with 8 bases lining up with TRBD2. Germline V gene lookup returns CDR1 SGHDT and CDR2 YYEEEE. The V gene end was trimmed by 3 bases and the J gene end by 2 bases; junction bases not matched to a gene: 8. CDR3 length: 16 residues. CDR3 in DNA: TGTGCCAGCAGCTCAATAGCGGGATTATACACAGATACGCAGTATTTT. This encodes CASSSIAGLYTDTQYF.

The CDR3 DNA reads as TGCGCCAGCAGCTTGGCTAGCGGGAGTACTACGCAGTATTTT. Protein sequence: CASSLASGSTTQYF. The chain is built from TRBV5-1 and TRBJ2-3, with 10 bases aligning to TRBD2. CDR1 is SGHRS and CDR2 is YFSETQ in the germline V gene. This CDR3 comprises 14 residues. The junction had 3 bases not matched to a gene; V was cut back by 0 bases and J by 8 bases. Combining the CDR3 with reference TRBV5-1 and TRBJ2-3 gives the whole variable domain KAGVTQTPRYLIKTRGQQVTLSCSPISGHRSVSWYQQTPGQGLQFLFEYFSETQRNKGNFPGRFSGRQFSNSRSEMNVSTLELGDSALYLCASSLASGSTTQYFGPGTRLTVL.

The rearrangement links TRBV5-6 to TRBJ2-7; D remains ambiguous. Trimming shortened V by 1 base and J by 1 base, and 9 bases separated the two germline ends. This CDR3 has 14 amino acids. Germline V gene lookup returns CDR1 SGHDT and CDR2 YYEEEE. CDR3 sequence reads: CASSLQPTSYEQYF. Written as DNA, the CDR3 is TGTGCCAGCAGCTTGCAACCAACTTCCTACGAGCAGTACTTC.

V usage is TRBV5-8 and J usage is TRBJ1-5, with 7 nucleotides matching TRBD1. Germline V gene sequence: CDR1 SGHTS, CDR2 YDEGEE. This CDR3 is built from 15 residues. Unmatched junction bases numbered 5, after V lost 4 bases and J lost 1 base. The DNA of the CDR3 is TGTGCCAGCAGCCACACAGGGGAAAGCAATCAGCCCCAGCATTTT. Protein product: CASSHTGESNQPQHF.

The chain carries TRBV11-2 and TRBJ1-1; no firm D call. V lost 0 bases to trimming and J lost 4 bases, with 12 bases between them. The CDR3 length is 15 residues. Germline V gives CDR1 SGHAT, CDR2 FQNNGV. CDR3 residues: CASSLDVGRGTEAFF. The CDR3 nucleotides are TGTGCCAGCAGCTTAGATGTGGGTAGAGGCACTGAAGCTTTCTTT.

The chain uses TRBV2 and TRBJ2-5; 9 positions match TRBD2. The V gene end was trimmed by 7 bases and the J gene end by 2 bases; junction bases not matched to a gene: 5. This CDR3 contains 14 residues. Per germline, CDR1 SNHLY and CDR2 FYNNEI. The CDR3 region has the DNA TGTGCCAGCACGGTAGCGGGGGTGCAAGAGACCCAGTACTTC. Translated, it gives CASTVAGVQETQYF.

CDR3 bases: TGTGCCAGCAGCGCCCGGGACAGGGGCCTGACCTACGAGCAGTACTTC. Protein sequence: CASSARDRGLTYEQYF. This chain connects TRBV9 to TRBJ2-7; TRBD1 matches at 10 bases. This CDR3 spans 16 amino acids. V lost 3 bases, J lost 2 bases, and 8 bases stayed unmatched. In germline, CDR1 is SGDLS, CDR2 YYNGEE.

The chain joins TRBV4-1 to TRBJ2-3; TRBD2 matches at 8 bases. Trimming cost V 3 bases and J 2 bases; bases outside gene matches: 16. Germline CDR1 is MGHRA and CDR2 is YSYEKL. The CDR3 extends over 19 amino acids. CDR3 protein: CASSQDWSGSQSYTDTQYF. In nucleotides, the CDR3 is TGCGCCAGCAGCCAGGACTGGAGCGGGAGCCAATCTTACACAGATACGCAGTATTTT.

The chain uses TRBV6-6 and TRBJ2-5; D ambiguous. Looked up from germline, CDR1 is MNHNY and CDR2 is SVGAGI (reference sequence). The CDR3 runs 14 residues. The V end lost 3 bases, the J end lost 0 bases, and 8 bases lay between the germline ends. The CDR3 DNA is TGTGCCAGCAGTTATAATACAGACCAAGAGACCCAGTACTTC. Its translation: CASSYNTDQETQYF.

This chain uses TRBV30 with TRBJ2-1, with 8 bases aligning to TRBD2. This CDR3 region has 14 residues. Germline CDR1 is GTSNPN and CDR2 is SVGIG (reference sequence). V lost 5 bases, J lost 4 bases, and 7 bases stayed unmatched. DNA for the CDR3: TGTGCCTGGCATCGGGGGGGGTTATACAATGAGCAGTTCTTC. This codes for CAWHRGGLYNEQFF.

The chain joins TRBV30 to TRBJ2-2, with 9 bases aligning to TRBD1. The junction had 7 bases not matched to a gene; V was cut back by 5 bases and J by 6 bases. This CDR3 is 14 amino acids long. Germline V gene sequence: CDR1 GTSNPN, CDR2 SVGIG (reference sequence). CDR3 region: CAWGQGSVAGELFF. The CDR3 coding sequence is TGTGCCTGGGGACAGGGGTCGGTCGCCGGGGAGCTGTTTTTT.

As to this clone: The junction departs from the called germline gene at one end, perhaps through a read error. The chain employs TRBV19 and TRBJ2-1; the match to TRBD1 covers 9 bases. The CDR3 is made up of 13 amino acids. Germline V lookup: CDR1 LNHDA, CDR2 SQIVND (reference sequence). The CDR3 sequence is CACRDRVGHEQFF. As DNA, the CDR3 is TGTGCCTGTAGGGACAGGGTTGGCCATGAGCAGTTCTTC.

CDR3 region: CSVTGTSGSRASNEQFF. The CDR3 DNA follows: TGCAGCGTTACCGGGACTAGCGGGAGCAGGGCAAGCAATGAGCAGTTCTTC. The chain employs TRBV29-1 and TRBJ2-1, with 14 positions matching TRBD2. The germline V gene encodes CDR1 SQVTM and CDR2 ANQGSEA. CDR3 length: 17 residues. With 5 bases clipped from V and 6 bases from J, the junction kept 12 bases outside the gene matches.